This TCR beta chain was observed in a study of shared clonotypes between healthy human individuals. At the level of the study: Donors had three CD4 naive, three CD4 memory, two CD8 naive and one CD8 memory plate apiece.

Unmatched junction bases numbered 16, after V lost 4 bases and J lost 3 bases. Germline-derived CDR1 and CDR2 are SGHKS and YYEKEE (reference sequence). The CDR3 is 18 amino acids. Repertoires were generated with immunoSEQ multiplex PCR, while TCRdb's copy carries only in-frame clones and drops some. The profile shows about 1.5 million clones, approximately 98% of them singletons. The sequenced sample was naive CD4+ T cells sorted from blood. Subset: CD45RA+ positively selected. This clonotype originated in a man under 40 in good health. The chain combines TRBV5-5 with TRBJ1-1; the match to TRBD1 covers 9 bases. CDR3: CASSRPPGTGNIYTEAFF. The CDR3 DNA follows: TGTGCCAGCAGCCGACCCCCCGGGACAGGGAATATTTACACTGAAGCTTTCTTT.